The next 22 T cell receptor beta chains were all read from a single sample in a study of blood T cells in healthy people across ages. Alongside a J-beta primer mix, a sample-barcoded 5' primer served in a second PCR lasting about 7 to 12 cycles. TCRdb recomputed calls from the 5' RACE reads with MiXCR, one row per CDR3 protein. This sample has over 500,000 distinct CDR3 sequences; over 40% occur once, and the top ten carry about 14%. Sequenced sample: blood. All receptors derive from an elderly woman in good health.

For this clonotype: Possible read error: a much larger clone is one base away. The chain employs TRBV7-3 and TRBJ2-5, with 7 bases aligning to TRBD2. The CDR3 covers 14 residues. CDR1 SGHTA and CDR2 FQGTGA come from the germline V gene. CDR3 DNA: TGTGCCAGCAGTTTAAGCGGGGTCGGGGAGGCCCAGTACTTC. Amino acids: CASSLSGVGEAQYF.

Concerning this clonotype: This sequence may be a read error, since a much larger clone differs from it by one base. J is TRBJ1-1 and V is TRBV6-5; TRBD1 matches 7 bases. CDR1 and CDR2 from the germline V gene are MNHEY and SVGAGI. The CDR3 is 15 residues long. J gave up 3 bases and V 10 bases, and 14 bases lay outside the gene matches. CDR3 in DNA: TGTGCCACTCGAGCTGCCAACAGGGGCTACACTGAAGCTTTCTTT. This gives the protein CATRAANRGYTEAFF.

This clonotype was observed a few times. The chain employs TRBV3-1 and TRBJ1-4; 8 nucleotides agree with TRBD1. The CDR3 runs 16 residues. V shed 4 bases and J 6 bases; nucleotides not matched to a gene: 10. Looked up from germline, CDR1 is LGHDT and CDR2 is YNNKEL (reference sequence). CDR3 in DNA: TGTGCCAGCAGCCCTGGGAGGTCGGACAGGGATGAAAAACTGTTTTTT. Translated: CASSPGRSDRDEKLFF.

The gene calls are TRBV7-3 and TRBJ2-5, with D perhaps matching TRBD1 (5 bases). CDR3 length: 13 amino acids. V lost 3 bases to trimming and J lost 3 bases, with 8 bases between them. In germline, CDR1 is SGHTA, CDR2 FQGTGA. The CDR3 sequence: CASSFSREETQYF. In DNA, the CDR3 is TGTGCCAGCAGCTTTAGCAGGGAAGAGACCCAGTACTTC.

This clonotype was seen ten or more times. V is TRBV6-1 and J is TRBJ1-5; possibly TRBD1 for D (5 bases). The CDR3 covers 14 residues. Germline CDR1 is MNHNS and CDR2 is SASEGT. V lost 1 base to trimming and J lost 1 base, with 5 bases between them. CDR3 in DNA: TGTGCCAGCAGTGAAGGGGGGAGCAATCAGCCCCAGCATTTT. Protein sequence: CASSEGGSNQPQHF.

V and J are TRBV5-1 and TRBJ2-3; 9 bases map to TRBD2. The junction had 9 bases not matched to a gene; V was cut back by 1 base and J by 9 bases. The CDR3 spans 15 residues. The germline CDR1 and CDR2 sequences are SGHRS and YFSETQ. The DNA for the CDR3 is TGCGCCAGCAGCTTGAATGCGGGAGGGCCCAGGACGCAGTATTTT. Protein sequence: CASSLNAGGPRTQYF.

This rearrangement joins TRBV29-1 to TRBJ2-7, with 10 bases identical to TRBD2. The junction had 4 bases not matched to a gene; V was cut back by 6 bases and J by 2 bases. This CDR3 has 13 amino acids. Looked up from germline, CDR1 is SQVTM and CDR2 is ANQGSEA. CDR3 region: CSVKTSGPYEQYF. In DNA form, the CDR3 reads TGCAGCGTGAAGACTAGCGGGCCCTACGAGCAGTACTTC.

This clonotype came up many times. This chain's CDR3 is CASSVTATGPQHF. In DNA form, the CDR3 reads TGTGCCAGCAGCGTGACAGCCACGGGGCCCCAGCATTTT. The chain combines TRBV9 with TRBJ1-5; D is possibly TRBD1 (5 bases). The V end was cut by 2 bases, the J end by 9 bases, with 12 bases between. Germline V gives CDR1 SGDLS, CDR2 YYNGEE. The CDR3 contains 13 residues.

This clonotype was picked up a small number of times. V gene TRBV2 combines with J gene TRBJ2-1, with 8 nucleotides matching TRBD2. Trimming cost V 6 bases and J 0 bases; bases outside gene matches: 10. Looked up from germline, CDR1 is SNHLY and CDR2 is FYNNEI. The CDR3 length is 17 residues. The CDR3 bases are TGTGCCAGCAGCGGCCGCGGGACTAGTGGCTCCTACAATGAGCAGTTCTTC. Translation gives CASSGRGTSGSYNEQFF.

The chain has TRBV29-1 and TRBJ2-5; D may correspond to TRBD1 or TRBD2 (5 bases each). Germline values: CDR1 SQVTM, CDR2 ANQGSEA. Trimming shortened V by 2 bases and J by 5 bases, and 15 bases separated the two germline ends. The CDR3 has 14 amino acids. The CDR3: CSVESPGWDETQYF. The CDR3 nucleotides are TGCAGCGTTGAATCCCCGGGCTGGGACGAGACCCAGTACTTC.

This clonotype was counted only a few times. The chain carries TRBV20-1 and TRBJ1-1, with D possibly being TRBD1 (5 bases). The CDR3 covers 13 residues. CDR1 and CDR2 from the germline V gene are DFQATT and SNEGSKA (reference sequence). Trimming pared 4 bases from V and 5 bases from J, leaving 14 bases between. This CDR3 is CSATRQLRTEAFF. The CDR3 bases are TGCAGTGCTACCAGACAGCTGAGGACTGAAGCTTTCTTT.

The sample holds many counts of this clonotype. The V call is TRBV4-1, the J call TRBJ2-7; 15 positions match TRBD2. Germline V lookup: CDR1 MGHRA, CDR2 YSYEKL. Unmatched junction bases numbered 3, after V lost 5 bases and J lost 1 base. The length of the CDR3 is 16 residues. CDR3 DNA: TGCGCCAGCAGCTCGGGACTAGCGGGAGGATCCTACGAGCAGTACTTC. This translates into CASSSGLAGGSYEQYF.

The V call is TRBV27, the J call TRBJ2-1; 8 nucleotides agree with TRBD2. CDR3 length: 15 residues. After removal of 3 bases from V and 8 bases from J, the junction contained 9 bases not matched to a gene. Germline V gene lookup returns CDR1 MNHEY and CDR2 SMNVEV (reference sequence). CDR3 protein: CASSLGRGGLYEQFF. The CDR3 nucleotides read TGTGCCAGCAGTTTGGGTCGGGGGGGCCTGTATGAGCAGTTCTTC.

This clonotype appeared many times. V is TRBV29-1 and J is TRBJ1-2; 10 bases are shared with TRBD1. The CDR3 runs 12 residues. Germline CDR1 and CDR2: SQVTM and ANQGSEA. V was pared by 6 bases and J by 2 bases, with 0 bases of the junction left unmatched. CDR3 residues: CSVGQGNYGYTF. The CDR3, as DNA: TGCAGCGTGGGACAGGGGAACTATGGCTACACCTTC.

This clonotype was picked up many times. Written as DNA, the CDR3 is TGTGCCAGCAGCTTAGCCAGTTCGGCGGGCACGCCCTCGTACTTC. It codes for CASSLASSAGTPSYF. V is TRBV7-2 and J is TRBJ2-4, with a weak D call TRBD2 (5 bases). The CDR3 totals 15 residues. Trimming left V 0 bases short and J 15 bases short, with 21 bases between. From germline, CDR1 is SGHTA and CDR2 FQGNSA.

This chain uses TRBV5-1 with TRBJ2-3; 15 positions match TRBD2. The CDR3 runs to 18 residues. Germline loops: CDR1 SGHRS, CDR2 YFSETQ. The junction had 4 bases not matched to a gene; V was cut back by 0 bases and J by 2 bases. The CDR3 bases are TGCGCCAGCAGCTTGGGCGGACTAGCGGGAGGGGACACAGATACGCAGTATTTT. It translates to CASSLGGLAGGDTDTQYF. Combining the CDR3 with reference TRBV5-1 and TRBJ2-3 gives the whole variable domain KAGVTQTPRYLIKTRGQQVTLSCSPISGHRSVSWYQQTPGQGLQFLFEYFSETQRNKGNFPGRFSGRQFSNSRSEMNVSTLELGDSALYLCASSLGGLAGGDTDTQYFGPGTRLTVL.

This clonotype was detected ten times or more. One end of the junction does not line up with germline, which may come from a read error. This chain joins TRBV7-2 and TRBJ2-3; 11 bases are a match to TRBD2. The CDR3 consists of 14 residues. Germline V CDR1 and CDR2: SGHTA, FQGNSA. As DNA, the CDR3 is TGCGCCAGCAGACTAGCGGGAAGCACAGATACGCAGTATTTT. This encodes CASRLAGSTDTQYF.

The chain recombines TRBV5-1 with TRBJ2-2; TRBD1 agrees at 11 bases. The CDR3 is 15 residues long. Trimming cost V 4 bases and J 7 bases; bases outside gene matches: 6. Germline CDR1 reads SGHRS; CDR2 reads YFSETQ. CDR3 nucleotides: TGCGCCAGCAGCCCCGGACAGGGGGCTATCGGGGAGCTGTTTTTT. Its protein product is CASSPGQGAIGELFF.

Worth noting for this clonotype: The junction departs from the called germline gene at one end, perhaps through a read error. The chain has TRBV28 and TRBJ1-6, with TRBD1 as a possible D gene (5 bases). The CDR3 covers 11 residues. CDR1 and CDR2 from the germline V gene are MDHEN and SYDVKM. The CDR3 here is CGSGYNSPLHF. CDR3 DNA: TGTGGATCAGGGTATAATTCGCCCCTCCACTTT.

In its sample, this clonotype was seen many times. The V and J genes are TRBV4-2 and TRBJ2-1; tentative D call: TRBD2 (6 bases). The CDR3 length is 17 residues. The V end was cut by 0 bases, the J end by 7 bases, with 19 bases between. Germline V CDR1 and CDR2: LGHNA, YNFKEQ. The CDR3 DNA follows: TGTGCCAGCAGCCAAGAAGGCACCGCTAGCGTCCGGAATGAGCAGTTCTTC. Protein sequence: CASSQEGTASVRNEQFF.

Details on this clonotype: This may be a read error: a much more frequent sequence differs by one nucleotide. The chain couples TRBV9 to TRBJ2-3, with a weak D call TRBD2 (5 bases). CDR3 length equals 14 residues. CDR1 is SGDLS and CDR2 is YYNGEE in the germline V gene. CDR3 amino acids: CASSVGGSTDAQYF. CDR3 nucleotide sequence: TGTGCCAGCAGCGTAGGAGGGAGTACAGATGCGCAGTATTTT.

In this sample, this clonotype turned up many times. The J gene is TRBJ2-2, the V gene TRBV6-5; TRBD2 might be the D (5 bases). CDR3 size: 15 residues. V was trimmed by 2 bases and J by 0 bases, leaving 7 bases between them. The V gene's germline CDR1 is MNHEY and CDR2 SVGAGI. The CDR3: CASSYRTANTGELFF. DNA for the CDR3: TGTGCCAGCAGTTACCGGACTGCGAACACCGGGGAGCTGTTTTTT.